This TCR beta chain was captured in a study of cytomegalovirus exposure and HLA in healthy donors. The PCR ran on 60 Vbeta and 13 Jbeta primers. Clones were sequenced by immunoSEQ multiplex PCR, and TCRdb holds only the in-frame ones, with some missing. The sample holds 76,000 or so clones, around 70% seen once. This CDR3 contains 15 residues. With 3 bases clipped from V and 6 bases from J, the junction kept 4 bases outside the gene matches. The germline gives CDR1 MNHEY, CDR2 SMNVEV (reference sequence). This clonotype originated in a woman between 40 and 55 years old in good health and CMV-seropositive. Sequencing was performed on PBMCs. The genes are TRBV27 and TRBJ2-7; 14 positions match TRBD2. For the CDR3, the DNA is TGTGCCAGCAGTTTGGGACTAGCGGGAGCCAGCGAGCAGTACTTC. Its translation: CASSLGLAGASEQYF.